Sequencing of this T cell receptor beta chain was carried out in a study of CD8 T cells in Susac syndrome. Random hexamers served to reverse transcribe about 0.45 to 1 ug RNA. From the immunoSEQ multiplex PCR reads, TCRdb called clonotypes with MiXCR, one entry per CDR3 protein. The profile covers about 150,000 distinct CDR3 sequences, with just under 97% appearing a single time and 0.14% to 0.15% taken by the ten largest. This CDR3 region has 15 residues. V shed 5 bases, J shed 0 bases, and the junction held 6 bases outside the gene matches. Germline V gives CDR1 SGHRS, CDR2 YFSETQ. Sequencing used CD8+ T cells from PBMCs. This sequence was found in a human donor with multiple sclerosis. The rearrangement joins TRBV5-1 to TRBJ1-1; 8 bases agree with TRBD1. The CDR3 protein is CASSGEQGVNTEAFF. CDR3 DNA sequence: TGCGCCAGCAGTGGTGAACAGGGGGTGAACACTGAAGCTTTCTTT.